What follows describes a single TCR beta chain. J gave up 3 bases and V 4 bases, and 2 bases lay outside the gene matches. The CDR3 runs to 14 residues. Germline loops: CDR1 PRHDT, CDR2 FYEKMQ (reference sequence). This sample stems from a study of control samples from healthy donors and cancer patients. Clones were sequenced by immunoSEQ multiplex PCR, and TCRdb holds only the in-frame ones, with some missing. The profile shows about 130,000 clones, about 93% of them singletons. This rearrangement joins TRBV13 to TRBJ1-1; TRBD1 aligns across 10 bases. This receptor was obtained from a man aged 18 to 29 in good health. The material sequenced was blood. The CDR3 protein is CASSYGQGDTEAFF. In DNA form, the CDR3 reads TGTGCCAGCAGCTATGGACAGGGGGACACTGAAGCTTTCTTT.